The clone carrying this T cell receptor (beta chain) was found many times. V was shortened by 5 bases and J by 5 bases, with 18 bases between the two germline ends. CDR3 size: 15 residues. Per the germline V gene, CDR1 is SSHAT and CDR2 is FNYEAQ (reference sequence). The entry originates in a study of neurological immune-mediated disorders. MiXCR was run by TCRdb on the 5' RACE reads, yielding one entry per CDR3 protein. The sample lists 60,000 to 85,000 distinct CDR3 sequences, 5% to 6% occurring once. This chain connects TRBV7-7 to TRBJ2-5; the D gene is possibly TRBD2 (5 bases). This TCR derives from a woman in her 30s with multiple sclerosis. Sample: PBMCs. CDR3 sequence: CASSIDVGAGETQYF. The CDR3 DNA is TGTGCCAGCAGCATAGATGTGGGAGCTGGGGAGACCCAGTACTTC.